Following are 21 T cell receptor beta chains from one sample sequenced in a study of blood T cell repertoires in COVID-19. Measured with immunoSEQ multiplex PCR; TCRdb has only the in-frame clones, and not every one. The sample holds approximately 470,000 clones, approximately 90% seen once. The source material was PBMCs or T cells enriched from blood (not recorded which). These receptors all stem from a woman aged 18-29 years who had recovered from COVID-19.

The rearrangement joins TRBV20-1 to TRBJ1-2; D is possibly TRBD1 (5 bases). CDR1 is DFQATT and CDR2 is SNEGSKA in the germline V gene (reference sequence). Trimming removed 6 bases at V and 4 bases at J, with 9 bases between. The CDR3 sequence is 11 residues long. CDR3 in DNA: TGCAGTGCCGCTGACAGCTATGGCTACACCTTC. Protein sequence: CSAADSYGYTF.

The V and J genes are TRBV5-1 and TRBJ1-4; 10 bases are shared with TRBD1. The junction had 11 bases not matched to a gene; V was cut back by 9 bases and J by 0 bases. CDR1 and CDR2 (germline): SGHRS, YFSETQ. The CDR3 has 17 residues. This CDR3 is CANADRGTLATNEKLFF. Written as DNA, the CDR3 is TGCGCCAACGCGGACAGGGGGACCTTAGCAACTAATGAAAAACTGTTTTTT.

The genes are TRBV27 and TRBJ1-1; D not resolved. The germline V and J ends were trimmed by 4 bases and 4 bases, with 10 bases remaining between them. The length of the CDR3 is 13 residues. Germline V gives CDR1 MNHEY, CDR2 SMNVEV (reference sequence). The CDR3 DNA is TGTGCCAGCAGTTCTCCTTGGAGCACTGAAGCTTTCTTT. Protein sequence: CASSSPWSTEAFF.

This rearrangement joins TRBV5-6 to TRBJ2-6; a possible D gene is TRBD2 (6 bases). Trimming cost V 3 bases and J 2 bases, with 21 bases left between them. This CDR3 is 19 amino acids long. Germline CDR1 and CDR2: SGHDT and YYEEEE. The CDR3 is CASSSPWGGASAGANVLTF. In DNA form, the CDR3 reads TGTGCCAGCAGCTCCCCTTGGGGCGGGGCTTCGGCTGGGGCCAACGTCCTGACTTTC.

V is TRBV30 and J is TRBJ2-1, with 8 bases matching TRBD2. This CDR3 region has 15 residues. Germline trimming cut 1 base from V and 4 bases from J; bases unmatched to any gene: 6. Germline V lookup: CDR1 GTSNPN, CDR2 SVGIG (reference sequence). The CDR3 sequence: CAWSGGGPGYNEQFF. The CDR3 nucleotides read TGTGCCTGGAGTGGCGGGGGGCCAGGATACAATGAGCAGTTCTTC.

This clone was picked up a small number of times. The chain carries TRBV5-8 and TRBJ1-5; the D is unclear. V lost 0 bases, J lost 0 bases, and 4 bases lay in between. This CDR3 spans 14 amino acids. Looked up from germline, CDR1 is SGHTS and CDR2 is YDEGEE. CDR3 sequence: CASSLEYSNQPQHF. The CDR3 DNA follows: TGTGCCAGCAGCTTGGAATATAGCAATCAGCCCCAGCATTTT.

The V gene is TRBV5-6, the J gene TRBJ1-6; D uncertain. The CDR3 spans 13 residues. The ends were cut back, 2 bases at V and 7 bases at J, with 7 bases in the middle. Looked up from germline, CDR1 is SGHDT and CDR2 is YYEEEE. CDR3 protein: CASSFPGNSPLHF. Here the CDR3 DNA reads TGTGCCAGCAGCTTTCCGGGGAATTCACCCCTCCACTTT.

Here the CDR3 DNA reads TGCGCCAGCAGCCATCGATGGGACAGTCCTAATGAAAAACTGTTTTTT. Translating gives CASSHRWDSPNEKLFF. The genes are TRBV4-1 and TRBJ1-4; 7 bases agree with TRBD1. This CDR3 comprises 16 residues. Germline assignment: CDR1 MGHRA and CDR2 YSYEKL. V dropped 3 bases and J dropped 3; count of bases not matched to a gene: 7.

The chain links TRBV4-1 to TRBJ1-1; D is ambiguous. The V and J ends lost 0 bases and 8 bases respectively, with 10 bases between them. The CDR3 has 13 residues. Germline assignment: CDR1 MGHRA and CDR2 YSYEKL. In DNA, the CDR3 is TGCGCCAGCAGCCAAGATAGGCGGGTGGAAGCTTTCTTT. This translates into CASSQDRRVEAFF.

V gene TRBV5-1 combines with J gene TRBJ1-2, with D perhaps TRBD1 (5 bases). CDR3 length: 13 amino acids. CDR1 is SGHRS and CDR2 is YFSETQ in the germline V gene. Trimming left V 4 bases short and J 7 bases short, with 14 bases between. CDR3 region: CASSRRESGGYTF. CDR3 sequence (DNA): TGCGCCAGCAGCCGCAGGGAATCTGGTGGCTACACCTTC.

The chain combines TRBV28 with TRBJ1-6; D is possibly TRBD1 (5 bases). Germline assignment: CDR1 MDHEN and CDR2 SYDVKM. This CDR3 spans 14 amino acids. Trimming took off 4 bases at V and 14 bases at J, with 18 bases between the two ends. Here the CDR3 DNA reads TGTGCCAGCAGTTCCTCTAGGGACTTCGCAGCCCTCCACTTT. It specifies CASSSSRDFAALHF.

The genes are TRBV4-1 and TRBJ2-4; weak D call: TRBD1 (6 bases). In germline, CDR1 is MGHRA, CDR2 YSYEKL. CDR3 length equals 17 residues. Trimming pared 2 bases from V and 0 bases from J, leaving 14 bases between. The CDR3 protein is CASSQPGTPLAKNIQYF. The CDR3 nucleotides are TGCGCCAGCAGCCAACCCGGGACACCTCTAGCCAAAAACATTCAGTACTTC.

For the CDR3, the DNA is TGTGCCAGCAGGCCGGGAATCCAAGAGACCCAGTACTTC. It is translated as CASRPGIQETQYF. V and J are TRBV2 and TRBJ2-5, with D perhaps matching TRBD2 (5 bases). The CDR3 loop spans 13 amino acids. Germline-derived CDR1 and CDR2 are SNHLY and FYNNEI. V was trimmed by 6 bases and J by 1 base, leaving 9 bases between them.

This clone has a handful of counts. The rearrangement uses TRBV3-1 (or the pseudogene TRBV3-2) and TRBJ1-2; TRBD1 might be the D (6 bases). CDR1 LGHDT and CDR2 YNNKEL come from the germline V gene (reference sequence). This CDR3 comprises 17 residues. Trimming removed 1 base from V and 4 bases from J, with 19 bases in between. The CDR3, as DNA: TGTGCCAGCAGCCAAGCTCTCCAGGGGCGGACATCCTATGGCTACACCTTC. This sequence encodes CASSQALQGRTSYGYTF.

This sequence joins TRBV2 and TRBJ1-1; TRBD1 agrees at 7 bases. J gave up 1 base and V 8 bases, and 4 bases lay outside the gene matches. CDR1 is SNHLY and CDR2 is FYNNEI in the germline V gene. This CDR3 has 13 residues. CDR3 amino acids: CASSQGTNTEAFF. The DNA of the CDR3 is TGTGCCAGCTCACAGGGGACGAACACTGAAGCTTTCTTT.

The V and J genes are TRBV12-3 or TRBV12-4 and TRBJ1-2; D uncertain. Trimming cost V 5 bases and J 8 bases, with 15 bases left between them. The CDR3 covers 13 residues. The CDR3 protein is CASSRAESGGYTF. For the CDR3, the DNA is TGTGCCAGCAGTCGCGCGGAATCTGGGGGCTACACCTTC.

The chain has TRBV11-2 and TRBJ1-4; D may be TRBD1 (5 bases). The CDR3 consists of 15 residues. The germline gives CDR1 SGHAT, CDR2 FQNNGV. V was pared by 5 bases and J by 7 bases, with 17 bases between. The CDR3 DNA sequence: TGTGCCAGCAGCCTAATGGGACTTTCTAGTGAAAAACTGTTTTTT. It codes for CASSLMGLSSEKLFF.

In DNA, the CDR3 is TGTGCCAGCAGCTTCGGGGAAGACTATGGCTACACCTTC. Residues: CASSFGEDYGYTF. The chain combines TRBV7-2 with TRBJ1-2; D is unresolved. The V gene's germline CDR1 is SGHTA and CDR2 FQGNSA. V lost 3 bases, J lost 3 bases, and 8 bases lay in between. The CDR3 spans 13 residues.

The J gene is TRBJ2-1, the V gene TRBV2, with 8 bases identical to TRBD2. After removal of 7 bases from V and 8 bases from J, the junction contained 16 bases not matched to a gene. Germline CDR1 SNHLY, CDR2 FYNNEI. This CDR3 spans 16 amino acids. CDR3 in DNA: TGTGCCAGCATTAGAGGGGGACTAGGTCCTTGGGATGAGCAGTTCTTC. Residues: CASIRGGLGPWDEQFF.

This clone was detected only once. The genes are TRBV28 and TRBJ1-2; tentative D call: TRBD1 (6 bases). Germline CDR1 and CDR2: MDHEN and SYDVKM. The V end lost 4 bases, the J end lost 8 bases, and 8 bases lay between the germline ends. The CDR3 covers 11 residues. The CDR3 here is CASSSDRGYTF. The CDR3 DNA follows: TGTGCCAGCAGTTCGGACAGAGGCTACACCTTC.

V gene TRBV7-6 combines with J gene TRBJ1-1; D is uncertain. Trimming stripped 3 bases from V and 4 bases from J, with 9 bases between. From germline, CDR1 is SGHVS and CDR2 FNYEAQ. The CDR3 contains 13 residues. The CDR3 DNA follows: TGTGCCAGCAGCTTGGCGGAGGGCACTGAAGCTTTCTTT. Its protein is CASSLAEGTEAFF.